These 32 T cell receptor beta chains originate from one sample sequenced in a study of HIV-infected patients and healthy controls. One entry per CDR3 protein, called by TCRdb with MiXCR from the 5' RACE reads. The sample holds around 64,000 distinct CDR3 sequences, around 16% seen once. Specimen: CD4+ T cells from blood. The origin of the receptors is a human donor in good health.

This clonotype turned up a few times. The V gene is TRBV14, the J gene TRBJ2-3; D ambiguous. The CDR3 sequence is 14 residues long. The germline CDR1 and CDR2 sequences are SGHDN and FVKESK. V was shortened by 4 bases and J by 2 bases, with 10 bases between the two germline ends. CDR3 region: CASSPLLNTDTQYF. In nucleotides, the CDR3 is TGTGCCAGCAGCCCGCTCCTCAACACAGATACGCAGTATTTT.

Only a few counts were recorded for this clonotype. The chain is built from TRBV30 and TRBJ1-2; D gene unclear. CDR1 and CDR2 (germline): GTSNPN, SVGIG (reference sequence). CDR3 length: 11 residues. V was shortened by 0 bases and J by 8 bases, with 7 bases between the two germline ends. DNA of the CDR3: TGTGCCTGGAGTGTAGCCGGCGGCTACACCTTC. Amino acids: CAWSVAGGYTF. The variable domain in full, with the rest retrieved from reference TRBV30 and TRBJ1-2, is SQTIHQWPATLVQPVGSPLSLECTVEGTSNPNLYWYRQAAGRGLQLLFYSVGIGQISSEVPQNLSASRPQDRQFILSSKKLLLSDSGFYLCAWSVAGGYTFGSGTRLTVV.

This clonotype occurred a few times. The chain recombines TRBV2 with TRBJ2-1, with D maybe TRBD1 (6 bases). The length of the CDR3 is 14 residues. Germline V gene lookup returns CDR1 SNHLY and CDR2 FYNNEI. V dropped 6 bases and J dropped 9 bases, with 18 bases sitting between them. CDR3 protein: CASSETPQGFEQFF. Here the CDR3 DNA reads TGTGCCAGCAGCGAAACGCCCCAGGGGTTTGAGCAGTTCTTC.

The chain has TRBV6-2 or TRBV6-3 and TRBJ2-3; TRBD2 aligns across 8 bases. Germline CDR1 is MNHEY and CDR2 is SVGEGT. V lost 9 bases to trimming and J lost 0 bases; unmatched junction nucleotides: 5. The CDR3 spans 14 residues. The CDR3 sequence is CASRGGVSTDTQYF. CDR3 sequence (DNA): TGTGCCAGTCGGGGGGGCGTTAGCACAGATACGCAGTATTTT.

This chain links TRBV5-1 with TRBJ1-4; D gene ambiguous. The CDR3 runs to 16 residues. V was shortened by 1 base and J by 6 bases, with 16 bases between the two germline ends. Germline-derived CDR1 and CDR2 are SGHRS and YFSETQ. The chain's CDR3 is CASSLNSPRAHEKLFF. CDR3 sequence (DNA): TGCGCCAGCAGCTTGAACAGTCCCCGGGCTCATGAAAAACTGTTTTTT.

This clonotype was found many times. DNA of the CDR3: TGCAGTGCTACCCCTTTGGGGAGGAGCTCCTACAATGAGCAGTTCTTC. Residues: CSATPLGRSSYNEQFF. The gene calls are TRBV20-1 and TRBJ2-1; TRBD2 is a possible D gene (6 bases). Per germline, CDR1 DFQATT and CDR2 SNEGSKA (reference sequence). V gave up 4 bases and J gave up 0 bases, with 16 bases separating them. CDR3 length equals 16 residues.

This sequence joins TRBV18 and TRBJ2-1, with TRBD2 matching over 10 bases. Germline V CDR1 and CDR2: KGHSH, LQKENI. The V gene end was trimmed by 1 base and the J gene end by 7 bases; junction bases not matched to a gene: 13. CDR3 length: 18 residues. The CDR3 here is CASSPRSGGTTEANEQFF. Written as DNA, the CDR3 is TGTGCCAGCTCACCACGTAGCGGGGGGACAACCGAAGCGAATGAGCAGTTCTTC.

V is TRBV14 and J is TRBJ1-3; D unresolved. This CDR3 has 13 amino acids. Germline CDR1 and CDR2: SGHDN and FVKESK. V was trimmed by 5 bases and J by 4 bases, leaving 9 bases between them. DNA of the CDR3: TGTGCCAGCAGCTCAAAACAGGGAAACACCATATATTTT. Amino acid sequence: CASSSKQGNTIYF. The entire variable domain, with the rest obtained from reference TRBV14 and TRBJ1-3, is as follows: EAGVTQFPSHSVIEKGQTVTLRCDPISGHDNLYWYRRVMGKEIKFLLHFVKESKQDESGMPNNRFLAERTGGTYSTLKVQPAELEDSGVYFCASSSKQGNTIYFGEGSWLTVV.

This clonotype was observed a handful of times. This chain uses TRBV2 with TRBJ1-2; D uncertain. V lost 7 bases, J lost 8 bases, and 14 bases lay in between. The length of the CDR3 is 12 residues. Per the germline V gene, CDR1 is SNHLY and CDR2 is FYNNEI. As DNA, the CDR3 is TGTGCCAGCACCACGACAAAAAACGGCTACACCTTC. Translating it yields CASTTTKNGYTF.

This chain connects TRBV29-1 to TRBJ1-1; possible D gene TRBD1, 6 bases. V was pared by 5 bases and J by 0 bases, with 13 bases between. CDR3 length: 14 residues. Germline V gives CDR1 SQVTM, CDR2 ANQGSEA. This chain's CDR3 is CSVLRTELNTEAFF. In DNA form, the CDR3 reads TGCAGCGTTCTCCGGACAGAGCTGAACACTGAAGCTTTCTTT.

The chain has TRBV5-1 and TRBJ1-1, with a possible D match to TRBD1 (5 bases). The V gene's germline CDR1 is SGHRS and CDR2 YFSETQ. This CDR3 has 14 residues. Trimming removed 3 bases at V and 1 base at J, with 10 bases between. CDR3 loop: CASSWGPQNTEAFF. The CDR3, as DNA: TGCGCCAGCAGCTGGGGACCCCAGAACACTGAAGCTTTCTTT.

The chain is built from TRBV3-1 and TRBJ2-3; unclear D gene. This CDR3 has 13 amino acids. In germline, CDR1 is LGHDT, CDR2 YNNKEL (reference sequence). The V gene lost 2 bases and the J gene lost 7 bases, with 10 bases spanning the gap. CDR3 sequence reads: CASSQIGGYTQYF. The CDR3 nucleotides are TGTGCCAGCAGCCAAATTGGTGGTTATACGCAGTATTTT.

The chain employs TRBV13 and TRBJ2-1, with 7 bases identical to TRBD2. V dropped 0 bases and J dropped 4; count of bases not matched to a gene: 3. Germline V CDR1 and CDR2: PRHDT, FYEKMQ (reference sequence). This CDR3 is built from 15 residues. The CDR3 reads CASSLGGLPYNEQFF. The CDR3 DNA reads TGTGCCAGCAGCTTAGGGGGACTACCGTACAATGAGCAGTTCTTC.

Written as DNA, the CDR3 is TGTGCCATCAGGTCCTCCTTCTCTGGAAACACCATATATTTT. Translation gives CAIRSSFSGNTIYF. V gene TRBV10-3 combines with J gene TRBJ1-3; D ambiguous. The V gene's germline CDR1 is ENHRY and CDR2 SYGVKD. The length of the CDR3 is 14 residues. V lost 6 bases, J lost 0 bases, and 9 bases lay in between.

The V call is TRBV29-1, the J call TRBJ2-7; 10 nucleotides match TRBD1. The CDR3 has 14 amino acids. J gave up 4 bases and V 5 bases, and 8 bases lay outside the gene matches. Germline V gives CDR1 SQVTM, CDR2 ANQGSEA. The CDR3 is CSVLLGTGDYEQYF. CDR3 coding DNA: TGCAGCGTTCTCCTCGGGACAGGGGATTACGAGCAGTACTTC.

A few counts support this clonotype. V usage is TRBV7-2 and J usage is TRBJ1-1; weak D call: TRBD1 (5 bases). Trimming removed 8 bases from V and 6 bases from J, with 16 bases in between. CDR1 is SGHTA, CDR2 FQGNSA, per germline. The CDR3 runs 13 residues. Here the CDR3 DNA reads TGTGCCAGCGCTCCAGGGTTAAGGTCTGAAGCTTTCTTT. Translation: CASAPGLRSEAFF.

About this clonotype itself: A junction end diverges from the germline sequence, so it may reflect a read error. The chain joins TRBV25-1 to TRBJ2-7, with D possibly TRBD1 on 6 matching bases. CDR1 is MGHDK and CDR2 is SYGVNS in the germline V gene. The CDR3 loop spans 15 amino acids. In DNA form, the CDR3 reads TGTGTCAGCAGGAGCCGGGACATCTTCTCCTACGAGCAGTACTTC. This codes for CVSRSRDIFSYEQYF.

The chain couples TRBV11-2 to TRBJ2-7; no reliable D call. Trimming removed 1 base from V and 3 bases from J, with 13 bases in between. Germline V lookup: CDR1 SGHAT, CDR2 FQNNGV. The CDR3 contains 15 residues. The CDR3, as DNA: TGTGCCAGCAGCTTAGTAGGGCAGCTGGGCTACGAGCAGTACTTC. Its protein is CASSLVGQLGYEQYF.

The chain couples TRBV6-1 to TRBJ2-6; 9 nucleotides align to TRBD1. The CDR3 has 16 residues. Trimming took 6 bases from V and 2 from J; bases not matched to a gene: 5. Germline V gene sequence: CDR1 MNHNS, CDR2 SASEGT. The CDR3 DNA follows: TGTGCCAGCAGAACTAGACAGGGGGCTGGGGCCAACGTCCTGACTTTC. This sequence encodes CASRTRQGAGANVLTF.

This chain uses TRBV5-4 with TRBJ2-1, with 10 bases that match TRBD2. CDR1 is SGHNT and CDR2 is YYREEE in the germline V gene (reference sequence). The CDR3 sequence is 15 residues long. Trimming removed 7 bases from V and 5 bases from J; junction bases left unmatched: 9. Here the CDR3 reads CASAQGLAGDNEQFF. The CDR3 DNA reads as TGTGCCAGCGCCCAAGGGCTAGCGGGAGACAATGAGCAGTTCTTC.

This clonotype came up a few times. The chain is built from TRBV2 and TRBJ1-4; D is ambiguous. Between the trimmed V and J ends, which lost 8 bases and 8 bases, there was a span of 12 bases. This CDR3 comprises 12 residues. Germline V gene lookup returns CDR1 SNHLY and CDR2 FYNNEI. The CDR3 DNA reads as TGTGCCAGCGGACCCCTTCGGGAAAAACTGTTTTTT. Encoded protein: CASGPLREKLFF.

CDR3 loop: CASTHRSNDQPQHF. The CDR3 coding sequence is TGTGCCAGCACTCATCGATCGAACGATCAGCCCCAGCATTTT. This chain connects TRBV6-2 or TRBV6-3 to TRBJ1-5; no firm D call. CDR3 length: 14 residues. Trimming stripped 7 bases from V and 5 bases from J, with 15 bases between. Germline V gene lookup returns CDR1 MNHEY and CDR2 SVGEGT.

In its sample, this clonotype was seen a few times. The V gene is TRBV7-9, the J gene TRBJ1-1, with D hard to call. This CDR3 has 14 residues. Per germline, CDR1 SEHNR and CDR2 FQNEAQ (reference sequence). Trimming pared 5 bases from V and 5 bases from J, leaving 15 bases between. The CDR3 DNA follows: TGTGCCAGCAGCAGAGACACGGTACTTACTGAAGCTTTCTTT. Translated: CASSRDTVLTEAFF.

This sequence joins TRBV30 and TRBJ1-6; D may be TRBD1 (6 bases). From germline, CDR1 is GTSNPN and CDR2 SVGIG (reference sequence). V lost 4 bases and J 0 bases, leaving 16 bases between the germline ends. This CDR3 is 17 amino acids long. The CDR3 DNA is TGTGCCTGGAATGGGGGCCGGACGAGCTCCTATAATTCACCCCTCCACTTT. It yields the protein CAWNGGRTSSYNSPLHF.

The chain has TRBV20-1 and TRBJ1-5; D may be TRBD1 (6 bases). Germline CDR1 and CDR2: DFQATT and SNEGSKA (reference sequence). Trimming took 3 bases from V and 6 from J, leaving 12 bases between them. There are 13 residues in the CDR3. The CDR3 reads CSARGIRGQPQHF. The CDR3 region has the DNA TGCAGTGCTAGGGGGATCAGGGGTCAGCCCCAGCATTTT.

This clonotype was seen at least ten times. The genes are TRBV20-1 and TRBJ2-2; D not certain. Germline V lookup: CDR1 DFQATT, CDR2 SNEGSKA (reference sequence). V shed 5 bases and J shed 5 bases, with 12 bases lying between them. CDR3 length: 13 amino acids. CDR3 region: CSAPWQRTGELFF. CDR3 coding DNA: TGCAGTGCTCCCTGGCAGCGAACCGGGGAGCTGTTTTTT.

A few counts support this clonotype. The rearrangement links TRBV6-2 or TRBV6-3 to TRBJ2-1; D not certain. This CDR3 contains 14 residues. The germline CDR1 and CDR2 sequences are MNHEY and SVGEGT. V shed 7 bases and J shed 2 bases, with 12 bases lying between them. The CDR3 DNA reads as TGTGCCAGCAACCTTCATGAGGCCTACAATGAGCAGTTCTTC. Protein product: CASNLHEAYNEQFF.

The chain recombines TRBV7-2 with TRBJ1-5, with 7 nucleotides matching TRBD1. From germline, CDR1 is SGHTA and CDR2 FQGNSA. The V segment lost 4 bases and the J segment 4 bases; nucleotides outside the gene matches: 4. There are 14 residues in the CDR3. DNA for the CDR3: TGTGCCAGCAGCTCACAACAGGGGAATCAGCCCCAGCATTTT. It translates to CASSSQQGNQPQHF.

V usage is TRBV5-1 and J usage is TRBJ2-5; D gene ambiguous. Per germline, CDR1 SGHRS and CDR2 YFSETQ. V lost 3 bases, J lost 5 bases, and 11 bases lay in between. CDR3 size: 13 residues. CDR3 sequence reads: CASSYGVPETQYF. CDR3 bases: TGCGCCAGCAGCTATGGTGTCCCTGAGACCCAGTACTTC.

The chain uses TRBV12-3 or TRBV12-4 and TRBJ2-7, with D maybe TRBD1 (6 bases). This CDR3 is 14 amino acids long. V was clipped by 6 bases and J by 0 bases, with 12 bases between them. The CDR3 sequence: CASSLGQLSYEQYF. The CDR3 bases are TGTGCCAGCAGCCTAGGACAGCTCTCCTACGAGCAGTACTTC.

The chain has TRBV18 and TRBJ1-5; D possibly corresponds to TRBD1 (6 bases). This CDR3 is built from 12 residues. CDR1 and CDR2 from the germline V gene are KGHSH and LQKENI. Trimming left V 4 bases short and J 9 bases short, with 10 bases between. The CDR3 region has the DNA TGTGCCAGCTCACGTCTCAGGGGGCCCCAGCATTTT. It yields the protein CASSRLRGPQHF.

This clonotype is categorized as medium-sized (0.01 to 0.1%). V usage is TRBV5-4 and J usage is TRBJ2-3; the match to TRBD2 covers 7 bases. The J segment lost 2 bases and the V segment lost 2 bases, leaving 5 bases of the junction unmatched. CDR1 SGHNT and CDR2 YYREEE come from the germline V gene (reference sequence). The CDR3 is 15 amino acids. The CDR3 is CASSFPGTNTDTQYF. The CDR3 region has the DNA TGTGCCAGCAGCTTCCCTGGGACTAACACAGATACGCAGTATTTT. The full variable domain, its missing parts supplied by reference TRBV5-4 and TRBJ2-3, is ETGVTQSPTHLIKTRGQQVTLRCSSQSGHNTVSWYQQALGQGPQFIFQYYREEENGRGNFPPRFSGLQFPNYSSELNVNALELDDSALYLCASSFPGTNTDTQYFGPGTRLTVL.